These T cell receptor beta chains were read from a single sample in a study of T cell clonotyping in hematopoietic cell transplantation. Sequencing used immunoSEQ multiplex PCR; TCRdb keeps in-frame clones, though not all of them. The sample contains under 15,000 clones, 80% to 95% of which appear only once. Source material: peripheral blood mononuclear cells. These receptors were obtained from a man aged 25-40 years in good health. Some clones in this sample may be carry-over from other donors' samples. Both conserved end residues are part of each CDR3. Fields, in order: D gene, J gene, clone size, V gene, CDR3 protein, CDR3 DNA. D genes are given only for firm matches. Clone size is given for some rows only: seen once, a few or many times, or a class if the clone is expanded.

>NA|TRBJ1-6|NA|TRBV4-1
CASSQVGQHNSPLHF
TGCGCCAGCAGCCAAGTAGGTCAGCATAATTCACCCCTCCACTTT
>NA|TRBJ2-1|once|TRBV11-2
CASSLSGINNEQFF
TGTGCCAGCAGCTTATCAGGGATCAACAATGAGCAGTTCTTC
>NA|TRBJ2-7|NA|TRBV2
CASSRTDSNFASYEQYF
TGTGCCAGCAGCCGGACAGATAGTAACTTCGCCTCCTACGAGCAGTACTTC
>TRBD1|TRBJ2-7|NA|TRBV5-6
CASSLGTGGSDEQYF
TGTGCCAGCAGCTTGGGGACAGGGGGCTCAGACGAGCAGTACTTC
>NA|TRBJ1-2|once|TRBV27
CASSWAGGGGYTF
TGTGCCAGCAGTTGGGCGGGGGGCGGAGGCTACACCTTC
>NA|TRBJ2-3|NA|TRBV9
CASSPRGSGYTDTQYF
TGTGCCAGCAGCCCCCGAGGGTCGGGGTACACAGATACGCAGTATTTT
>TRBD1|TRBJ1-5|NA|TRBV30
CAWSPARDSLSNQPQHF
TGTGCCTGGAGTCCAGCCCGGGACAGTCTTAGCAATCAGCCCCAGCATTTT
>NA|TRBJ2-1|NA|TRBV7-2
CASSLGRDNEQFF
TGTGCCAGCAGCTTAGGTCGGGATAATGAGCAGTTCTTC
>TRBD1|TRBJ1-5|NA|TRBV6-5
CASSRDSSSNQPQHF
TGTGCCAGCAGCAGGGACAGTTCCAGCAATCAGCCCCAGCATTTT
>NA|TRBJ1-1|NA|TRBV4-1
CASSQPTGNEAFF
TGCGCCAGCAGCCAACCGACGGGGAATGAAGCTTTCTTT
>NA|TRBJ1-2|NA|TRBV29-1
CSVEDPSHKANYGYTF
TGCAGCGTTGAAGACCCCTCTCACAAAGCTAACTATGGCTACACCTTC
>NA|TRBJ1-5|NA|TRBV19
CASSIQGYSNQPQHF
TGTGCCAGTAGTATCCAGGGATATAGCAATCAGCCCCAGCATTTT
>NA|TRBJ2-1|once|TRBV6-1
CASSASVISYNEQFF
TGTGCCAGCAGCGCCAGCGTTATCTCCTACAATGAGCAGTTCTTC
>TRBD2|TRBJ2-1|NA|TRBV19
CASRELAGGPYNEQFF
TGTGCCAGTAGGGAACTAGCGGGAGGGCCCTACAATGAGCAGTTCTTC
>NA|TRBJ1-4|once|TRBV6-1
CASIRPGGFEKLFF
TGTGCCAGCATACGGCCGGGTGGATTCGAAAAACTGTTTTTT
>TRBD2|TRBJ2-3|NA|TRBV9
CASSLNGLADTDTQYF
TGTGCCAGCAGCTTAAACGGACTAGCGGACACAGATACGCAGTATTTT
>NA|TRBJ2-7|NA|TRBV21-1
CASSIRNEQYF
TGTGCCAGCAGCATCCGGAACGAGCAGTACTTC
>NA|TRBJ2-1|NA|TRBV6-6
CASSYHSAYSYNEQFF
TGTGCCAGCAGTTACCATTCGGCTTACAGTTACAATGAGCAGTTCTTC
>TRBD2|TRBJ2-7|NA|TRBV5-4
CASSPELADLGQYF
TGTGCCAGCAGCCCCGAGCTAGCGGACCTCGGTCAGTACTTC
>TRBD1|TRBJ2-7|NA|TRBV19
CASRPTGGFYEQYF
TGTGCCAGTAGGCCGACAGGGGGCTTCTACGAGCAGTACTTC
>NA|TRBJ1-5|once|TRBV2
CASSGGQPQHF
TGTGCCAGCAGTGGTGGCCAGCCCCAGCATTTT
>TRBD1|TRBJ1-2|NA|TRBV19
CASRGTGHYGYTF
TGTGCCAGTAGAGGGACAGGCCACTATGGCTACACCTTC
>NA|TRBJ2-7|once|TRBV9
CASSVEGGSVYEQYF
TGTGCCAGCAGCGTAGAAGGGGGGTCTGTCTACGAGCAGTACTTC
>TRBD1|TRBJ1-5|NA|TRBV2
CASAGQGDRMRHF
TGTGCCAGCGCTGGACAGGGGGACCGTATGAGGCATTTT
>NA|TRBJ1-1|NA|TRBV5-1
CASSLVGGREAFF
TGCGCCAGCAGCTTGGTCGGCGGCCGTGAAGCTTTCTTT
>TRBD1|TRBJ1-1|NA|TRBV6-1
CASSDRGRGPEAFF
TGTGCCAGCAGTGACAGGGGGCGAGGGCCTGAAGCTTTCTTT
>NA|TRBJ1-1|NA|TRBV11-2
CASSPDTEAFF
TGTGCCAGCAGCCCAGACACTGAAGCTTTCTTT